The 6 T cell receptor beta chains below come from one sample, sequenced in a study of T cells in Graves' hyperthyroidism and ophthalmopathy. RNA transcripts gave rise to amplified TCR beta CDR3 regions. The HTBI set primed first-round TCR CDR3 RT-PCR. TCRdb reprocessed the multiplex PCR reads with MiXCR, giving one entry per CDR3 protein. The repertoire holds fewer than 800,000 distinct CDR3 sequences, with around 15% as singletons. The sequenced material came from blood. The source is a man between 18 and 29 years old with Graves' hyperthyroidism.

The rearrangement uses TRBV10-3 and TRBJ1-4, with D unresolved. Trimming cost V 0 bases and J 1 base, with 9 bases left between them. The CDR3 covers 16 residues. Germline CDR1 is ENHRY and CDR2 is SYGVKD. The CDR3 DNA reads TGTGCCATCAGTGAGTCAGGCGGCCGAACTAATGAAAAACTGTTTTTT. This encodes CAISESGGRTNEKLFF.

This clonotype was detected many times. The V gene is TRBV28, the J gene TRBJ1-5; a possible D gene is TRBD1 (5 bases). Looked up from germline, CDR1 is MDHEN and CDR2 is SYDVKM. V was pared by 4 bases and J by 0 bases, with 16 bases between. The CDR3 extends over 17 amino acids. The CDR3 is CASSSTPAGYSNQPQHF. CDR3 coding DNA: TGTGCCAGCAGTTCGACTCCTGCAGGGTATAGCAATCAGCCCCAGCATTTT.

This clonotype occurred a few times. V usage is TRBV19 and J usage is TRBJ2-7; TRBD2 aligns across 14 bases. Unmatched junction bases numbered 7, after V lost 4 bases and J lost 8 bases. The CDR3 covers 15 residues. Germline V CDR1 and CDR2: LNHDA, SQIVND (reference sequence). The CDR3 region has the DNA TGTGCCAGTAGTAAAACCGGGACTAGCGGGAGTCAGCAGTACTTC. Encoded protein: CASSKTGTSGSQQYF.

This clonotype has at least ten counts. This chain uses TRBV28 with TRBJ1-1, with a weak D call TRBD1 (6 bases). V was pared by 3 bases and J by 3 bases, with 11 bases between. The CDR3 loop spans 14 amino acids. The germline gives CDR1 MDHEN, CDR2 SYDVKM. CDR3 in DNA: TGTGCCAGCAGTTTGGGGGCCACGGACACTGAAGCTTTCTTT. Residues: CASSLGATDTEAFF.

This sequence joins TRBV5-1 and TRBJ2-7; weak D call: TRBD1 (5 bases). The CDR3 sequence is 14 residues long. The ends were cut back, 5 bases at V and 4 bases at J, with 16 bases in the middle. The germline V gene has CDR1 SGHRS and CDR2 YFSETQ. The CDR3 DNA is TGCGCCAGCAGGGACACAAATGGGGCATACGAGCAGTACTTC. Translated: CASRDTNGAYEQYF.

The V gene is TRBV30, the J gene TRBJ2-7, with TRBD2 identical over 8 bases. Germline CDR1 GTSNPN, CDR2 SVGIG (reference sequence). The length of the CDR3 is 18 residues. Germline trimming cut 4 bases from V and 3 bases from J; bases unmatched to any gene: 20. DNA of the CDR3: TGTGCCTGGAATCCGGGACTAGTATCGCACTTTTTCGACTACGAGCAGTACTTC. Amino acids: CAWNPGLVSHFFDYEQYF.